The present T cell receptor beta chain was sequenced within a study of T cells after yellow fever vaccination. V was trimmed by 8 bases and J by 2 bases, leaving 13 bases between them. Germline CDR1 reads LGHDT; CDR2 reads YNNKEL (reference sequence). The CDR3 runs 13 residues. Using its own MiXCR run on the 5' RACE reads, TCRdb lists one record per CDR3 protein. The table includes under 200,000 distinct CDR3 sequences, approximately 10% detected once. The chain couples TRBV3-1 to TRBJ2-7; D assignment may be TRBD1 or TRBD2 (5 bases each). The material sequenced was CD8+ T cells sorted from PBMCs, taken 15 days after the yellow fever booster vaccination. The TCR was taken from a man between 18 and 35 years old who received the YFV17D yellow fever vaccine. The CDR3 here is CASAPGPAYEQYF. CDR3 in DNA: TGTGCCAGCGCGCCGGGGCCCGCCTACGAGCAGTACTTC.